This T cell receptor beta chain was found in a study of blood T cell repertoires in COVID-19. Across the study: Spain, Italy and the United States supplied samples that represented acute and convalescent COVID-19. PBMCs, B-cell-depleted T cells, or T cells were the source of the cDNA or gDNA that made up the material.

As originally analysed: Nucleated cell number was recorded as an estimate derived from reference gene primer amplification. Measured with immunoSEQ multiplex PCR; TCRdb has only the in-frame clones, and not every one. V and J calls and clone size are given by that table; D and trimming were obtained from the DNA. This table has about 250,000 clones, roughly 91% appearing once. This clone has a single count. The CDR3 loop spans 15 amino acids. CDR1 LNHDA and CDR2 SQIVND come from the germline V gene (reference sequence). V was shortened by 6 bases and J by 2 bases, with 15 bases between the two germline ends.

Sequencing was done on a sample of peripheral blood. The rearrangement joins TRBV19 to TRBJ2-3; D is perhaps TRBD1 (6 bases). This receptor was taken from a young man with acute or convalescent COVID-19. The chain's CDR3 is CASREQGLFTDTQYF. The CDR3 DNA reads as TGTGCCAGTAGAGAACAGGGTCTTTTCACAGATACGCAGTATTTT.